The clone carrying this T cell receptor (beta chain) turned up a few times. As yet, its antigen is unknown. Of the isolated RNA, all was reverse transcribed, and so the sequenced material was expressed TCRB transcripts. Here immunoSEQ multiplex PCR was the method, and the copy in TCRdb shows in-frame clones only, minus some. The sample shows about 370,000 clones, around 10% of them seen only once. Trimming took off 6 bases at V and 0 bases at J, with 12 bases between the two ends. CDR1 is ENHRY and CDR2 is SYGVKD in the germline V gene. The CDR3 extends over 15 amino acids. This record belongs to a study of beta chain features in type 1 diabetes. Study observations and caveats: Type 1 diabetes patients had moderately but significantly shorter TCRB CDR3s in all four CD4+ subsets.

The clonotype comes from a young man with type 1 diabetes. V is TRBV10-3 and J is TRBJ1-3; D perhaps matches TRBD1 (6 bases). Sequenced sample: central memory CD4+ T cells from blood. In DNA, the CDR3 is TGTGCCATCAGATGGGGGCTTATCTCTGGAAACACCATATATTTT. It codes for CAIRWGLISGNTIYF.